The 9 T cell receptor beta chains in this list originate from one sample, sequenced in a study of control samples from healthy donors and cancer patients. TCRdb's copy holds only in-frame clones and misses some; the assay was immunoSEQ multiplex PCR. The table includes approximately 150,000 clones, 80% to 95% detected once. The source material was blood. All receptors come from a woman aged 35 to 49 in good health.

J is TRBJ2-1 and V is TRBV28, with D perhaps TRBD1 or TRBD2 (6 bases each). V was trimmed by 3 bases and J by 7 bases, leaving 16 bases between them. Germline V gene sequence: CDR1 MDHEN, CDR2 SYDVKM. The CDR3 has 15 amino acids. CDR3 coding DNA: TGTGCCAGCAGTTTTCGGGGGCAAATTTTGAATGAGCAGTTCTTC. This translates into CASSFRGQILNEQFF.

With respect to this clone: Within the sample, other DNA sequences also encode this same CDR3. V gene TRBV5-1 combines with J gene TRBJ1-1; no definite D call. Germline assignment: CDR1 SGHRS and CDR2 YFSETQ. The CDR3 is 13 residues long. V dropped 0 bases and J dropped 0 bases, with 3 bases sitting between them. The CDR3: CASSLGLNTEAFF. DNA for the CDR3: TGCGCCAGCAGCTTGGGGTTGAACACTGAAGCTTTCTTT.

The rearrangement links TRBV19 to TRBJ2-1, with 9 nucleotides matching TRBD1. The CDR3 has 16 amino acids. The junction had 11 bases not matched to a gene; V was cut back by 5 bases and J by 6 bases. Per the germline V gene, CDR1 is LNHDA and CDR2 is SQIVND (reference sequence). CDR3 bases: TGTGCCAGTAGTTTCCTCCGGGACAGGGCGGGCAATGAGCAGTTCTTC. Amino acid sequence: CASSFLRDRAGNEQFF.

As DNA, the CDR3 is TGTGCCAGCAGCTTCAACAGGGGGGATGATACGCAGTATTTT. Translating gives CASSFNRGDDTQYF. This rearrangement joins TRBV5-6 to TRBJ2-3, with 8 positions matching TRBD1. The CDR3 runs to 14 residues. CDR1 is SGHDT, CDR2 YYEEEE, per germline. J was trimmed by 6 bases and V by 2 bases; bases with no gene match: 5.

The chain joins TRBV6-4 to TRBJ2-1; 8 bases agree with TRBD1. After removal of 2 bases from V and 9 bases from J, the junction contained 9 bases not matched to a gene. This CDR3 region has 15 residues. Germline V gene lookup returns CDR1 MRHNA and CDR2 SNTAGT. CDR3: CASSDMAGGLSEQFF. The CDR3 nucleotides read TGTGCCAGCAGTGACATGGCAGGGGGCTTGAGTGAGCAGTTCTTC.

The J gene is TRBJ1-3, the V gene TRBV3-1 (or the pseudogene TRBV3-2), with 9 bases fitting TRBD1. This CDR3 region has 17 residues. J was trimmed by 2 bases and V by 4 bases; bases with no gene match: 9. Germline V gene lookup returns CDR1 LGHDT and CDR2 YNNKEL (reference sequence). CDR3 in amino acids: CASSPKDRGITGNTIYF. The CDR3, as DNA: TGTGCCAGCAGCCCGAAGGACAGGGGTATAACTGGAAACACCATATATTTT.

The J gene is TRBJ1-1, the V gene TRBV5-1; D might be TRBD1 (6 bases). V was clipped by 5 bases and J by 7 bases, with 18 bases between them. The CDR3 is 14 amino acids. The germline V gene encodes CDR1 SGHRS and CDR2 YFSETQ. Here the CDR3 reads CASRRGGDRSEAFF. In DNA, the CDR3 is TGCGCCAGCAGGAGGGGAGGCGACAGGAGTGAAGCTTTCTTT.

The chain is built from TRBV10-3 and TRBJ2-3; TRBD2 is a possible D gene (5 bases). Trimming pared 6 bases from V and 7 bases from J, leaving 11 bases between. The CDR3 totals 12 residues. Germline CDR1 reads ENHRY; CDR2 reads SYGVKD. The CDR3 DNA reads as TGTGCCATCAGCCTGGGAGAAAATACGCAGTATTTT. Residues: CAISLGENTQYF.

The chain uses TRBV10-1 and TRBJ1-2; D is uncertain. Per germline, CDR1 WNHNN and CDR2 SYGVQD (reference sequence). This CDR3 spans 13 amino acids. Trimming left V 3 bases short and J 0 bases short, with 5 bases between. The CDR3 loop reads CASSDAANYGYTF. The CDR3 coding sequence is TGCGCCAGCAGTGATGCAGCTAACTATGGCTACACCTTC.